These 29 T cell receptor beta chains were sequenced from one sample in a study of cytomegalovirus exposure and HLA in healthy donors. It was with 60 Vbeta and 13 Jbeta primers that the PCR ran. The table came from immunoSEQ multiplex PCR; TCRdb's copy has only in-frame clones and leaves some out. Of about 70,000 clones in the sample, approximately 90% were seen once. The sequenced material came from PBMCs. These receptor sequences come from a woman younger than 45 in good health and CMV-seronegative.

A remark on this clone: The identical CDR3 is also encoded by other nucleotide sequences in the sample. The chain uses TRBV10-3 and TRBJ2-5, with 8 bases lining up with TRBD2. V lost 0 bases, J lost 2 bases, and 5 bases stayed unmatched. The CDR3 runs to 16 residues. Germline V gives CDR1 ENHRY, CDR2 SYGVKD. CDR3 sequence: CAISESSGSRQETQYF. The CDR3 DNA sequence: TGTGCCATCAGTGAGTCGAGCGGGAGCCGTCAAGAGACCCAGTACTTC.

The genes are TRBV27 and TRBJ1-1, with 10 positions matching TRBD1. Germline V gives CDR1 MNHEY, CDR2 SMNVEV (reference sequence). Trimming took 5 bases from V and 4 from J; bases not matched to a gene: 16. The CDR3 covers 18 residues. The CDR3 is CASSGLIGQGVGATEAFF. DNA for the CDR3: TGTGCCAGCAGTGGCCTGATCGGACAGGGGGTCGGGGCCACTGAAGCTTTCTTT.

J is TRBJ2-7 and V is TRBV2; TRBD1 is a possible D gene (5 bases). The J call may be mistaken, given a closer DNA end match to TRBJ2-5. The CDR3 covers 14 residues. Germline CDR1 is SNHLY and CDR2 is FYNNEI. CDR3 DNA sequence: TGTGCCAGCAGTGATGGACACCCCGGAGAGACCCAGTACTTC. Translation gives CASSDGHPGETQYF.

The chain carries TRBV4-3 and TRBJ2-2; D is unclear. CDR1 is LGHNA, CDR2 YSLEER, per germline. This CDR3 is 16 amino acids long. The germline V and J ends were trimmed by 0 bases and 7 bases, with 15 bases remaining between them. CDR3 DNA: TGCGCCAGCAGCCAAGATCGGTCCTGGAGAGGCGGGGAGCTGTTTTTT. Translation gives CASSQDRSWRGGELFF.

This chain connects TRBV19 to TRBJ1-5; 7 bases are a match to TRBD1. The CDR3 covers 16 residues. Germline-derived CDR1 and CDR2 are LNHDA and SQIVND (reference sequence). Trimming at V came to 1 base and at J to 0 bases, leaving 3 bases not matched to a gene. The CDR3, as DNA: TGTGCCAGTAGTATAGGACAGGGCCATAGCAATCAGCCCCAGCATTTT. This translates into CASSIGQGHSNQPQHF.

The chain recombines TRBV27 with TRBJ2-7; no firm D call. V was cut by 4 bases and J by 3 bases, with 10 bases left in between. Per the germline V gene, CDR1 is MNHEY and CDR2 is SMNVEV (reference sequence). This CDR3 contains 13 residues. The CDR3 DNA is TGTGCCAGCAGTTCTGAGAACTACTACGAGCAGTACTTC. Translation: CASSSENYYEQYF.

A word on this clone: At one end the junction does not follow the germline gene, possibly because of a read error. The chain couples TRBV30 to TRBJ1-2; a weak D match, TRBD1 (6 bases). This CDR3 is built from 18 residues. The germline V gene encodes CDR1 GTSNPN and CDR2 SVGIG (reference sequence). The CDR3 loop is CAWSGSGVVKNSNYGYPF. CDR3 DNA sequence: TGTGCCTGGAGTGGGTCAGGGGTTGTAAAAAATTCTAACTATGGCTACCCCTTC.

The chain uses TRBV5-1 and TRBJ2-1; no reliable D call. Germline lookup yields CDR1 SGHRS and CDR2 YFSETQ. V was shortened by 0 bases and J by 0 bases, with 10 bases between the two germline ends. The CDR3 is 16 residues long. CDR3 loop: CASSLGLISSYNEQFF. In DNA, the CDR3 is TGCGCCAGCAGCTTGGGATTGATTAGCTCCTACAATGAGCAGTTCTTC.

This clone was seen a single time. The gene calls are TRBV14 and TRBJ2-7; TRBD1 agrees at 7 bases. V lost 4 bases, J lost 0 bases, and 9 bases stayed unmatched. This CDR3 contains 16 residues. CDR1 and CDR2 (germline): SGHDN, FVKESK. DNA of the CDR3: TGTGCCAGCAGCCCTATAGACAGGGCCCCCTCCTACGAGCAGTACTTC. Translating it yields CASSPIDRAPSYEQYF.

This clone has a handful of counts. The chain employs TRBV28 and TRBJ1-6, with D unclear. Germline lookup yields CDR1 MDHEN and CDR2 SYDVKM. Trimming removed 3 bases at V and 10 bases at J, with 4 bases between. CDR3 length: 11 amino acids. The CDR3 here is CASSLESPLHF. The CDR3 nucleotides are TGTGCCAGCAGTTTGGAGTCACCCCTCCACTTT.

This chain uses TRBV7-2 with TRBJ1-5; D unclear. This CDR3 has 16 residues. The V and J ends lost 2 bases and 0 bases respectively, with 11 bases between them. Looked up from germline, CDR1 is SGHTA and CDR2 is FQGNSA. Written as DNA, the CDR3 is TGTGCCAGCAGCTTAATGGGGAGATATAGCAATCAGCCCCAGCATTTT. Translated, it gives CASSLMGRYSNQPQHF. The variable domain in full, completed from reference TRBV7-2 and TRBJ1-5, reads GAGVSQSPSNKVTEKGKDVELRCDPISGHTALYWYRQSLGQGLEFLIYFQGNSAPDKSGLPSDRFSAERTGGSVSTLTIQRTQQEDSAVYLCASSLMGRYSNQPQHFGDGTRLSIL.

This clone was found once. The rearrangement links TRBV19 to TRBJ2-3; 7 nucleotides agree with TRBD2. The CDR3 is 16 residues long. J was trimmed by 3 bases and V by 5 bases; bases with no gene match: 11. Germline-derived CDR1 and CDR2 are LNHDA and SQIVND (reference sequence). The CDR3 sequence is CASSPERDEGTDTQYF. The CDR3 coding sequence is TGTGCCAGTAGTCCCGAGCGGGATGAGGGGACAGATACGCAGTATTTT.

The rearrangement links TRBV9 to TRBJ2-6; D uncertain. The CDR3 covers 18 residues. The ends were cut back, 0 bases at V and 1 base at J, with 14 bases in the middle. The germline gives CDR1 SGDLS, CDR2 YYNGEE. CDR3 nucleotides: TGTGCCAGCAGCGTAGAAGAGGTAGCCGCATCTGGGGCCAACGTCCTGACTTTC. Translation: CASSVEEVAASGANVLTF. The full variable domain, in which reference TRBV9 and TRBJ2-6 provide the parts outside the CDR3, is DSGVTQTPKHLITATGQRVTLRCSPRSGDLSVYWYQQSLDQGLQFLIQYYNGEERAKGNILERFSAQQFPDLHSELNLSSLELGDSALYFCASSVEEVAASGANVLTFGAGSRLTVL.

The chain joins TRBV2 to TRBJ2-1; D may be TRBD2 (7 bases). The germline gives CDR1 SNHLY, CDR2 FYNNEI. CDR3 size: 15 residues. Trimming removed 7 bases from V and 7 bases from J, with 20 bases in between. The CDR3 protein is CASISGLGGPNEQFF. CDR3 nucleotide sequence: TGTGCCAGCATCTCCGGACTAGGGGGGCCGAATGAGCAGTTCTTC.

The gene calls are TRBV7-2 and TRBJ1-2, with TRBD1 matching 9 bases. Germline trimming cut 0 bases from V and 4 bases from J; bases unmatched to any gene: 0. Germline CDR1 is SGHTA and CDR2 is FQGNSA. The CDR3 sequence is 14 residues long. The CDR3 sequence is CASSLAGQGYGYTF. The CDR3 DNA reads as TGTGCCAGCAGCTTAGCGGGACAGGGCTATGGCTACACCTTC.

This chain links TRBV9 with TRBJ2-3; 13 nucleotides align to TRBD2. Germline CDR1 is SGDLS and CDR2 is YYNGEE. This CDR3 has 17 residues. V was clipped by 3 bases and J by 6 bases; unmatched bases: 10. CDR3 protein: CASSAAGTSGNLDTQYF. The CDR3, as DNA: TGTGCCAGCAGCGCGGCAGGGACTAGCGGGAATTTGGATACGCAGTATTTT. The entire variable domain, with the rest obtained from reference TRBV9 and TRBJ2-3, is as follows: DSGVTQTPKHLITATGQRVTLRCSPRSGDLSVYWYQQSLDQGLQFLIQYYNGEERAKGNILERFSAQQFPDLHSELNLSSLELGDSALYFCASSAAGTSGNLDTQYFGPGTRLTVL.

On this clone: Its ends do not fully match the called genes, so a read error is possible. At the DNA level, this CDR3 is encoded by other sequences in the same sample as well. The J gene is TRBJ1-3, the V gene TRBV28; D remains ambiguous. Germline lookup yields CDR1 MDHEN and CDR2 SYDVKM. CDR3 length: 16 residues. CDR3 protein: CASSDPDLGSGNTIYF. CDR3 DNA: TGCGCCAGCAGCGACCCGGATCTGGGGAGTGGAAACACCATATATTTT.

This chain links TRBV2 with TRBJ1-2; a weak D match, TRBD1 (6 bases). Looked up from germline, CDR1 is SNHLY and CDR2 is FYNNEI. The CDR3 is 13 amino acids. V lost 6 bases and J lost 1, with 9 bases in between. For the CDR3, the DNA is TGTGCCAGCAGGGACAGCCTTAACTATGGCTACACCTTC. It translates to CASRDSLNYGYTF.

This clone was picked up one time. The V gene is TRBV28, the J gene TRBJ2-1, with a weak D call TRBD2 (6 bases). The germline V gene has CDR1 MDHEN and CDR2 SYDVKM. V dropped 6 bases and J dropped 9 bases, with 15 bases sitting between them. CDR3 size: 13 residues. Written as DNA, the CDR3 is TGTGCCAGCAGAGACGGGAGTAAGGGTGAGCAGTTCTTC. It codes for CASRDGSKGEQFF.

The chain couples TRBV30 to TRBJ2-7, with D hard to call. The CDR3 has 13 amino acids. Trimming took 2 bases from V and 3 from J, leaving 11 bases between them. In germline, CDR1 is GTSNPN, CDR2 SVGIG (reference sequence). This CDR3 is CAWSRSNGYEQYF. The CDR3 bases are TGTGCCTGGAGTAGATCCAACGGCTACGAGCAGTACTTC.

The chain couples TRBV14 to TRBJ2-3; 9 bases fit TRBD1. V trimming: 6 bases; J trimming: 0 bases; junction bases outside the gene matches: 4. Looked up from germline, CDR1 is SGHDN and CDR2 is FVKESK. The CDR3 consists of 15 residues. CDR3 in amino acids: CASSPGQGSTDTQYF. In DNA, the CDR3 is TGTGCCAGCAGTCCGGGACAGGGAAGCACAGATACGCAGTATTTT.

The rearrangement links TRBV11-1 to TRBJ2-5; 9 positions match TRBD1. CDR3 size: 16 residues. Germline V gene sequence: CDR1 SGHAT, CDR2 FQDESV (reference sequence). Losses at the gene ends were 3 bases for V and 0 bases for J; bases not matched to a gene: 5. CDR3 in DNA: TGTGCCAGCAGCTTCCCCCACAGGGGGCACCAAGAGACCCAGTACTTC. Protein sequence: CASSFPHRGHQETQYF.

The chain recombines TRBV7-9 with TRBJ1-2, with 9 bases identical to TRBD1. V lost 1 base, J lost 6 bases, and 6 bases stayed unmatched. This CDR3 has 15 residues. Germline CDR1 and CDR2: SEHNR and FQNEAQ (reference sequence). The CDR3 bases are TGTGCCAGCAGCTTAGGCGTAGGGACAGGGAATGGCTACACCTTC. Amino acids: CASSLGVGTGNGYTF.

V gene TRBV27 combines with J gene TRBJ1-1; 9 nucleotides line up with TRBD1. Germline CDR1 and CDR2: MNHEY and SMNVEV (reference sequence). The CDR3 contains 15 residues. V gave up 5 bases and J gave up 0 bases; unmatched junction bases: 4. CDR3 nucleotides: TGTGCCAGCAGTCCACGGACAGGGGTGAACACTGAAGCTTTCTTT. The encoded protein is CASSPRTGVNTEAFF.

This clone was seen a few times. The V call is TRBV5-4, the J call TRBJ2-7; TRBD2 matches 7 bases. V lost 4 bases and J lost 0; bases outside the gene matches: 7. The CDR3 contains 15 residues. The V gene's germline CDR1 is SGHNT and CDR2 YYREEE (reference sequence). DNA for the CDR3: TGTGCCAGCAGCGTTGGGACTACCGACTCCTACGAGCAGTACTTC. Encoded protein: CASSVGTTDSYEQYF.

The chain couples TRBV6-5 to TRBJ2-5; possible D gene TRBD1, 6 bases. The J call may be wrong; the DNA end is better matched by TRBJ2-7. CDR3 length equals 14 residues. Germline-derived CDR1 and CDR2 are MNHEY and SVGAGI. CDR3 protein: CASSYSGGSYEQYF. The CDR3 DNA reads TGTGCCAGCAGTTACTCAGGGGGCTCCTACGAGCAGTACTTC.

The J gene is TRBJ1-1, the V gene TRBV27, with 7 bases aligning to TRBD1. The CDR3 is 18 residues long. J lost 1 base, V lost 4 bases, and 15 bases had no gene match. Germline values: CDR1 MNHEY, CDR2 SMNVEV (reference sequence). The CDR3 sequence: CASSSTGALLWGNTEAFF. CDR3 coding DNA: TGTGCCAGCAGTTCTACAGGGGCCCTCCTGTGGGGGAACACTGAAGCTTTCTTT.

The chain combines TRBV13 with TRBJ2-7; 7 bases agree with TRBD1. CDR1 is PRHDT, CDR2 FYEKMQ, per germline (reference sequence). This CDR3 has 14 residues. Trimming took 3 bases from V and 2 from J; bases not matched to a gene: 4. The CDR3 DNA reads TGTGCCAGCAGCTTCGGGGACAGAGCCTACGAGCAGTACTTC. Translating it yields CASSFGDRAYEQYF.

The chain uses TRBV5-4 and TRBJ2-7; the match to TRBD1 covers 11 bases. The junction had 8 bases not matched to a gene; V was cut back by 4 bases and J by 5 bases. This CDR3 comprises 15 residues. In germline, CDR1 is SGHNT, CDR2 YYREEE (reference sequence). This CDR3 reads CASSQPRDRGNEQYF. The CDR3 region has the DNA TGTGCCAGCAGCCAGCCCCGGGACAGGGGGAACGAGCAGTACTTC.